These T cell receptor beta chains were read from a single sample in a study of blood T cell repertoires in COVID-19. The method was immunoSEQ multiplex PCR; TCRdb's version includes in-frame clones alone and lacks a portion of them. The table has about 59,000 clones, about 78% seen once. Sequenced sample: peripheral blood. The receptors derive from a man of 80 years or more with acute or convalescent COVID-19. Each CDR3 is given with its conserved first and last residue. D genes are given only for firm matches. The size entry is marked missing in some rows and otherwise reads once, few, many or a size class.

cdr3_length,clone_size,v_call,j_call,d_call,cdr3_aa,cdr3_nt
16,.,TRBV28,TRBJ1-1,.,CASGAAGVVMNTEAFF,TGTGCCAGCGGAGCAGCAGGGGTTGTCATGAACACTGAAGCTTTCTTT
15,.,TRBV15,TRBJ1-4,TRBD1,CATSRDGTGGEKLFF,TGTGCCACCAGCAGAGATGGAACAGGGGGAGAAAAACTGTTTTTT
15,.,TRBV5-1,TRBJ1-1,TRBD1,CASSLTGTDYTEAFF,TGCGCCAGCAGCCTAACCGGGACAGATTACACTGAAGCTTTCTTT
14,.,TRBV19,TRBJ1-4,.,CASSDRRSNEKLFF,TGTGCCAGTAGTGACAGGAGAAGTAATGAAAAACTGTTTTTT
13,.,TRBV27,TRBJ2-7,.,CASRWTQGDEQYF,TGTGCCAGCCGCTGGACCCAAGGGGACGAGCAGTACTTC
17,once,TRBV6-6,TRBJ2-7,TRBD1,CASSPPPPGQGNYEQYF,TGTGCCAGCAGTCCACCCCCGCCGGGACAGGGAAACTACGAGCAGTACTTC
16,few,TRBV4-1,TRBJ2-7,TRBD2,CASSQTIAGGPYEQYF,TGCGCCAGCAGCCAAACTATAGCGGGAGGGCCCTACGAGCAGTACTTC
13,.,TRBV2,TRBJ2-1,.,CASSRSSYNEQFF,TGTGCCAGCAGCCGGAGCTCCTACAATGAGCAGTTCTTC
14,.,TRBV2,TRBJ1-4,.,CASSPDTTNEKLFF,TGTGCCAGCAGCCCGGACACCACTAATGAAAAACTGTTTTTT
15,.,TRBV7-6,TRBJ1-2,TRBD1,CASSLVAGGVYGYTF,TGTGCCAGCAGCTTAGTGGCAGGGGGCGTTTATGGCTACACCTTC
13,.,TRBV29-1,TRBJ2-3,TRBD1,CSVDRVGTDTQYF,TGCAGCGTCGACAGGGTTGGCACAGATACGCAGTATTTT
16,.,TRBV5-5,TRBJ1-2,.,CASSLSGSAAGYGYTF,TGTGCCAGCAGCTTGTCAGGGTCCGCCGCGGGATATGGCTACACCTTC
14,once,TRBV19,TRBJ1-3,.,CASRAGSSGNTIYF,TGTGCCAGTAGAGCCGGGAGCTCTGGAAACACCATATATTTT
14,.,TRBV30,TRBJ1-5,.,CAWSVQAGSPPQHF,TGTGCCTGGAGTGTACAGGCAGGGTCTCCGCCCCAGCATTTT
12,.,TRBV6-5,TRBJ2-7,.,CASTTSLYEQYF,TGTGCCAGCACCACTAGTCTCTACGAGCAGTACTTC
19,.,TRBV11-3,TRBJ2-1,TRBD2,CASSLAATSAISSYNEQFF,TGTGCCAGCAGCTTAGCGGCGACTAGCGCCATAAGCTCCTACAATGAGCAGTTCTTC
14,few,TRBV14,TRBJ1-1,.,CASSQDRVNTEAFF,TGTGCCAGCAGCCAAGACCGGGTGAACACTGAAGCTTTCTTT
14,once,TRBV25-1,TRBJ2-5,.,CASSEAGTQETQYF,TGTGCCAGCAGTGAGGCAGGGACTCAAGAGACCCAGTACTTC
14,.,TRBV5-1,TRBJ2-5,.,CASSSEGTQETQYF,TGCGCCAGCAGCTCGGAAGGGACACAAGAGACCCAGTACTTC
14,.,TRBV5-1,TRBJ2-2,TRBD1,CASSFQGDTGELFF,TGCGCCAGCAGCTTCCAGGGGGACACCGGGGAGCTGTTTTTT
15,.,TRBV19,TRBJ1-4,.,CASSIRGGYYEKLFF,TGTGCCAGTAGTATCCGAGGGGGATATTATGAAAAACTGTTTTTT
14,.,TRBV7-9,TRBJ2-5,TRBD1,CASSSAGGEETQYF,TGTGCCAGCAGCTCCGCAGGGGGCGAAGAGACCCAGTACTTC
11,.,TRBV27,TRBJ1-1,.,CASSAGTQAFF,TGTGCCAGCAGCGCCGGGACACAAGCTTTCTTT
16,.,TRBV3-1/TRBV3-2,TRBJ1-5,.,CASSQGVAGRGQPQHF,TGTGCCAGCAGCCAAGGGGTGGCAGGGAGGGGGCAGCCCCAGCATTTT
11,.,TRBV28,TRBJ1-4,.,CASSFSEKLFF,TGTGCCAGCAGTTTTAGTGAAAAACTGTTTTTT
14,.,TRBV5-5,TRBJ2-5,.,CASSLVGGGETQYF,TGTGCCAGCAGCTTAGTGGGAGGTGGGGAGACCCAGTACTTC
14,.,TRBV5-6,TRBJ1-3,.,CASSLDHSGNTIYF,TGTGCCAGCAGCTTGGATCACTCTGGAAACACCATATATTTT
13,.,TRBV11-3,TRBJ1-1,.,CASSLTTTTEAFF,TGTGCCAGCAGTCTGACGACAACCACTGAAGCTTTCTTT
16,.,TRBV27,TRBJ1-1,.,CASSSTGFRPNTEAFF,TGTGCCAGCAGTTCCACAGGGTTCCGACCAAACACTGAAGCTTTCTTT
14,.,TRBV5-1,TRBJ1-1,.,CASSSRRGNTEAFF,TGCGCCAGCAGCTCGAGGAGGGGAAACACTGAAGCTTTCTTT
12,.,TRBV6-5,TRBJ1-4,.,CASSIGQEKLFF,TGTGCCAGCAGTATTGGACAGGAAAAACTGTTTTTT
14,.,TRBV3-1/TRBV3-2,TRBJ1-1,TRBD1,CASRTGQGATEAFF,TGTGCCAGCAGAACCGGACAGGGGGCCACTGAAGCTTTCTTT
17,.,TRBV5-4,TRBJ2-1,TRBD2,CASSRGLAGGGGSEQFF,TGTGCCAGCAGCCGGGGACTAGCGGGAGGAGGGGGCAGTGAGCAGTTCTTC
15,few,TRBV5-1,TRBJ1-5,.,CASSLAPDSNQPQHF,TGCGCCAGCAGCTTGGCCCCAGATAGCAATCAGCCCCAGCATTTT
16,.,TRBV19,TRBJ1-4,.,CASSSGGLGTNEKLFF,TGTGCCAGTAGTAGTGGGGGACTGGGGACTAATGAAAAACTGTTTTTT
17,few,TRBV6-1,TRBJ2-4,TRBD2,CASSEGGLALAKNIQYF,TGTGCCAGCAGTGAGGGAGGACTAGCGTTAGCCAAAAACATTCAGTACTTC
15,few,TRBV11-3,TRBJ2-1,TRBD2,CASSLSPGGWNEQFF,TGTGCCAGCAGCTTATCACCGGGAGGGTGGAATGAGCAGTTCTTC
15,.,TRBV6-5,TRBJ1-1,.,CASSYAPRVNTEAFF,TGTGCCAGCAGTTACGCTCCACGGGTGAACACTGAAGCTTTCTTT
16,.,TRBV19,TRBJ2-4,.,CASSEGFGGAKNIQYF,TGTGCCAGTAGTGAGGGTTTTGGGGGGGCCAAAAACATTCAGTACTTC
13,.,TRBV30,TRBJ2-7,TRBD2,CAWSRSGGNEQYF,TGTGCCTGGAGCCGTAGCGGGGGCAACGAGCAGTACTTC
12,.,TRBV6-2/TRBV6-3,TRBJ1-2,.,CASSSQAYGYTF,TGTGCCAGCAGTTCTCAAGCGTATGGCTACACCTTC
15,.,TRBV9,TRBJ2-7,TRBD1,CASSVTGQGPDEQYF,TGTGCCAGCAGCGTGACGGGACAGGGACCGGACGAGCAGTACTTC
17,.,TRBV6-2/TRBV6-3,TRBJ2-3,.,CASSRLRTAPQANTQYF,TGTGCCAGCAGTCGGCTCAGGACTGCACCCCAGGCGAATACGCAGTATTTT
16,once,TRBV4-2,TRBJ2-7,TRBD1,CASSQGGQGPTYEQYF,TGTGCCAGCAGCCAAGGAGGACAGGGACCAACCTACGAGCAGTACTTC